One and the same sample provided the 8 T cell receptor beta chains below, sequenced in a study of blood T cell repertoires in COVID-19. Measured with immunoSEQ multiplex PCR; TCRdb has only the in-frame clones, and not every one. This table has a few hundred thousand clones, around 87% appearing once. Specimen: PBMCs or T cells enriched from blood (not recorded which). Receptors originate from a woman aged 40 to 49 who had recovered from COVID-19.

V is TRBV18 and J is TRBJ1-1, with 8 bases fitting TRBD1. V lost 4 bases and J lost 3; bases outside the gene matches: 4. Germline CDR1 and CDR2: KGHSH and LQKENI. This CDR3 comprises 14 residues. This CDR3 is CASSLLDRDTEAFF. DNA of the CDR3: TGTGCCAGCTCACTACTGGACAGGGACACTGAAGCTTTCTTT.

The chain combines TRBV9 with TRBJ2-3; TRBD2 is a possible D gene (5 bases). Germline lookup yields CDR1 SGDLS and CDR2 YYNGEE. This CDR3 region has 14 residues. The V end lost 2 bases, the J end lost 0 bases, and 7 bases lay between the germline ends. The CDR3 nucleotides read TGTGCCAGCAGCGTTAGCGCTAGCACAGATACGCAGTATTTT. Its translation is CASSVSASTDTQYF.

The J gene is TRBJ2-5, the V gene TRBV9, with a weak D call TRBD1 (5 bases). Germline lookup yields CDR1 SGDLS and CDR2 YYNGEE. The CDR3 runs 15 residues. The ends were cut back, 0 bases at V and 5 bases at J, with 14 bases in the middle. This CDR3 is CASSVAGRVGETQYF. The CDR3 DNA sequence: TGTGCCAGCAGCGTAGCGGGCAGGGTCGGGGAGACCCAGTACTTC. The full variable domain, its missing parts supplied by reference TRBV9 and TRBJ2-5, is DSGVTQTPKHLITATGQRVTLRCSPRSGDLSVYWYQQSLDQGLQFLIQYYNGEERAKGNILERFSAQQFPDLHSELNLSSLELGDSALYFCASSVAGRVGETQYFGPGTRLLVL.

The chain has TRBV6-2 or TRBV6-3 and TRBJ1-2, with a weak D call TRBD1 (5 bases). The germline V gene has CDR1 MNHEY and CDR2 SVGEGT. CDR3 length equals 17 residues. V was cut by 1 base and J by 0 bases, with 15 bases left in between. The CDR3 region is CASSYYQGAKTNYGYTF. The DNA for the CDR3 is TGTGCCAGCAGTTACTATCAAGGGGCGAAAACTAACTATGGCTACACCTTC.

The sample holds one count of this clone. CDR3 nucleotide sequence: TGTGCCAGCAGTTACTCGATCGGGAGGTTGAGCAATCAGCCCCAGCATTTT. Protein sequence: CASSYSIGRLSNQPQHF. The V call is TRBV6-2 or TRBV6-3, the J call TRBJ1-5, with D hard to call. There are 17 residues in the CDR3. Germline V gene sequence: CDR1 MNHEY, CDR2 SVGEGT. Trimming left V 0 bases short and J 1 base short, with 13 bases between.

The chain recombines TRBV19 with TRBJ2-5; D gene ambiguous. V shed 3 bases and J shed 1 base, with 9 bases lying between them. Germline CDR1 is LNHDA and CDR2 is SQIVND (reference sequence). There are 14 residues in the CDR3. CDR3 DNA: TGTGCCAGTAGTATGACCACTACCCAAGAGACCCAGTACTTC. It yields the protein CASSMTTTQETQYF.

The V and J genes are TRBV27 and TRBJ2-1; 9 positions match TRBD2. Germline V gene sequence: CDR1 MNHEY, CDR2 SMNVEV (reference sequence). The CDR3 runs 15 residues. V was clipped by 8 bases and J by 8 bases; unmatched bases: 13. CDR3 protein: CASCTPGLAWDEQFF. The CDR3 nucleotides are TGTGCCAGCTGCACTCCGGGACTAGCTTGGGATGAGCAGTTCTTC.

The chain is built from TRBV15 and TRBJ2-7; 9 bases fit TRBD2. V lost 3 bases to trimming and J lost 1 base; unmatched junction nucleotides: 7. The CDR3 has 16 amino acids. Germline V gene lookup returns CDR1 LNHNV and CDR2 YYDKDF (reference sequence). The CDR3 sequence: CATSSIIAGVSYEQYF. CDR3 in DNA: TGTGCCACCAGCAGCATAATAGCGGGAGTATCCTACGAGCAGTACTTC.